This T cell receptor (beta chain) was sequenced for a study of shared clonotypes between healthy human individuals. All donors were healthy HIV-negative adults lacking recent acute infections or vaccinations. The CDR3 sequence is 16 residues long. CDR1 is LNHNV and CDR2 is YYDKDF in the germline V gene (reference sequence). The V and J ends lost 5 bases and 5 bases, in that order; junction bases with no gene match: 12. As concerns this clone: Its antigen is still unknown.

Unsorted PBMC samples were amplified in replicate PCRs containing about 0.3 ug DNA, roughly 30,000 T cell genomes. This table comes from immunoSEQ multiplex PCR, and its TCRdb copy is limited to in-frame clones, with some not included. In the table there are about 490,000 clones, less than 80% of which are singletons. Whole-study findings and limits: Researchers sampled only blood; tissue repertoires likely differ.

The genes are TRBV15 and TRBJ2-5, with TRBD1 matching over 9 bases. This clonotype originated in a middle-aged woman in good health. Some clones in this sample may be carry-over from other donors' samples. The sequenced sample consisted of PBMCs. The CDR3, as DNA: TGTGCCACCAGCCGGCCCGGGACAGGGTTCGTTGAGACCCAGTACTTC. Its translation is CATSRPGTGFVETQYF.